This is a list of T cell receptor beta chains from one sample in a study of T cells after yellow fever vaccination. MiXCR, applied by TCRdb to the 5' RACE reads, yields one record per CDR3 protein. This sample has fewer than 350,000 distinct CDR3 sequences, with 3.5% to 5% found just once. The starting material was PBMCs, obtained 15 days after the yellow fever booster vaccination. These receptors were collected from a man between 18 and 29 years old who received the YFV17D yellow fever vaccine. The CDR3 runs from the conserved cysteine through the conserved F or W. Fields, in order: J gene, V gene, CDR3 protein.

TRBJ1-2 | TRBV12-3/TRBV12-4 | CASSLGALANYGYTF
TRBJ2-2 | TRBV10-2 | CASSGLAGIGELFF
TRBJ1-5 | TRBV27 | CASVGASNQPQHF
TRBJ2-3 | TRBV24-1 | CATAGTTGDTQYF
TRBJ1-4 | TRBV27 | CASRQGASEKLFF
TRBJ2-5 | TRBV7-8 | CASSSRDRKKETQYF
TRBJ1-6 | TRBV12-3/TRBV12-4 | CASSPQGTANSPLHF
TRBJ2-4 | TRBV7-2 | CASSLDRAQNIQYF
TRBJ2-5 | TRBV6-2/TRBV6-3 | CASTRRGGGETQYF
TRBJ2-1 | TRBV6-5 | CASSYSWGNEQFF
TRBJ2-2 | TRBV2 | CASRGVGGRGDGELFF
TRBJ1-5 | TRBV20-1 | CSARVRRRQGALRDQPQHF
TRBJ2-7 | TRBV11-2 | CASSPIQGFDEQYF
TRBJ2-2 | TRBV27 | CASSNSQGSGELFF
TRBJ2-3 | TRBV29-1 | CSTLLSGGPGGTQYF
TRBJ1-1 | TRBV27 | CASIGPATEAFF
TRBJ1-1 | TRBV18 | CASSPNLDQPEAFF
TRBJ1-2 | TRBV6-5 | CASSSPTGDHYTF
TRBJ2-7 | TRBV2 | CASNLGQYSYEQYF
TRBJ1-6 | TRBV5-8 | CASSTPGVNHPSSYNSPLHF
TRBJ2-1 | TRBV6-5 | CASSYTGLAGGWFF
TRBJ1-2 | TRBV29-1 | CSARQGPYGYTF
TRBJ1-6 | TRBV3-2 | CASSQVGTGGSPLHF
TRBJ1-2 | TRBV7-7 | CASSRDILVGGYTF